The rows below give T cell receptor beta chains drawn from one sample of a study of graft-versus-host responses after intestinal transplantation. Profiling relied on immunoSEQ multiplex PCR, and the TCRdb table lists in-frame clones only, not all of them. The data hold 85,000 to 110,000 clones, with over 85% observed a single time. Their recognized antigens are unknown. This sample comprised unstimulated CD8+ T cells sorted from spleen or lymph node cells, obtained before intestinal transplant. These receptors came from a human donor who received an intestinal transplant. CDR3s include the opening cysteine and the closing phenylalanine or tryptophan. A D gene is named only where the DNA matches it firmly. The listing skips clone size in some rows; elsewhere it reads once, few, many or a size class.

D	size	V	J	CDR3	DNA
NA	NA	TRBV7-9	TRBJ2-7	CASRRGSYEQYF	TGTGCCAGCAGGCGGGGATCCTACGAGCAGTACTTC
NA	NA	TRBV7-9	TRBJ1-5	CASSLFGSPQHF	TGTGCCAGCAGCCTCTTCGGGTCACCCCAGCATTTT
TRBD1	NA	TRBV27	TRBJ2-1	CASSFGQGPYNEQFF	TGTGCCAGCAGCTTCGGACAGGGACCCTACAATGAGCAGTTCTTC
NA	NA	TRBV5-1	TRBJ2-2	CASSPPYQRPYGAPGELFF	TGCGCCAGCAGCCCACCCTACCAACGGCCTTACGGGGCCCCCGGGGAGCTGTTTTTT
NA	NA	TRBV9	TRBJ2-1	CASSGEFEKRVELNEQFF	TGTGCCAGCAGCGGGGAATTCGAAAAGCGGGTGGAGTTAAATGAGCAGTTCTTC
NA	NA	TRBV15	TRBJ2-7	CATREWPGTSVTYEQYF	TGTGCCACCAGAGAATGGCCCGGGACCTCGGTAACCTACGAGCAGTACTTC
TRBD1	NA	TRBV19	TRBJ1-1	CASNRGGLDTEAFF	TGTGCCAGTAACAGGGGGGGGCTTGACACTGAAGCTTTCTTT
NA	NA	TRBV19	TRBJ1-5	CASSPQGSNQPQHF	TGTGCCAGTAGTCCACAGGGTAGCAATCAGCCCCAGCATTTT
NA	NA	TRBV27	TRBJ2-5	CASSLSWPGGQETQYF	TGTGCCAGCAGTTTATCGTGGCCCGGAGGGCAAGAGACCCAGTACTTC
NA	NA	TRBV27	TRBJ2-3	CASSLLVPGGMGEDTQYF	TGTGCCAGCAGTTTATTGGTCCCGGGGGGCATGGGTGAGGATACGCAGTATTTT
TRBD1	once	TRBV29-1	TRBJ2-7	CSVEGGTAPYEQYF	TGCAGCGTTGAAGGGGGGACAGCCCCCTACGAGCAGTACTTC
TRBD2	NA	TRBV27	TRBJ2-2	CASSLRGLAYTGELFF	TGTGCCAGCAGTTTACGGGGACTAGCGTACACCGGGGAGCTGTTTTTT
TRBD2	NA	TRBV27	TRBJ2-3	CASSLSWGGGFTDTQYF	TGTGCCAGCAGTTTATCGTGGGGCGGGGGGTTCACAGATACGCAGTATTTT
TRBD2	NA	TRBV7-8	TRBJ2-7	CASGGVSYEQYF	TGTGCCAGCGGGGGGGTCTCCTACGAGCAGTACTTC
TRBD1	NA	TRBV5-5	TRBJ2-3	CASSLRPPGTGGADTQYF	TGTGCCAGCAGCTTGCGCCCCCCAGGGACAGGTGGGGCAGATACGCAGTATTTT
TRBD2	NA	TRBV2	TRBJ2-7	CASSGTSGGGYEQYF	TGTGCCAGCAGTGGGACTAGCGGGGGGGGCTACGAGCAGTACTTC
NA	NA	TRBV19	TRBJ1-3	CASSSYSGNTIYF	TGTGCCAGTAGTTCCTACTCTGGAAACACCATATATTTT